This entry features one T cell receptor beta chain sequence. The antigen is undetermined. V lost 7 bases, J lost 1 base, and 19 bases lay in between. Germline V gives CDR1 WSHSY, CDR2 SAAADI. The CDR3 loop spans 16 amino acids. This sample stems from a study of PD-L1 blockade in urothelial cancer. The overall study: Patients with male sex and bladder-origin urothelial cancer accounted for most of the roughly 30 enrolled. The study, taken as a whole, reports: Prediction of better survival came from below-median pretreatment blood TCR clonality. When measured at 3 weeks, tumor-associated blood clones expanded more in durable-benefit patients.

Synthetic spike-ins, TCR analog templates, were added into each PCR. TCRdb's copy holds only in-frame clones and misses some; the assay was immunoSEQ multiplex PCR. The sample lists more than 35,000 clones; roughly 86% were seen once. This TCR derives from a man aged 65 to 85 with urothelial cancer. The chain combines TRBV10-2 with TRBJ2-5; a possible D gene is TRBD1 (5 bases). The sequencing used PBMCs, collected around atezolizumab (anti-PD-L1) treatment. The CDR3, as DNA: TGCGCCAGCACCTCCGGGCCTGGGGCGACCCAAGAGACCCAGTACTTC. This translates into CASTSGPGATQETQYF.